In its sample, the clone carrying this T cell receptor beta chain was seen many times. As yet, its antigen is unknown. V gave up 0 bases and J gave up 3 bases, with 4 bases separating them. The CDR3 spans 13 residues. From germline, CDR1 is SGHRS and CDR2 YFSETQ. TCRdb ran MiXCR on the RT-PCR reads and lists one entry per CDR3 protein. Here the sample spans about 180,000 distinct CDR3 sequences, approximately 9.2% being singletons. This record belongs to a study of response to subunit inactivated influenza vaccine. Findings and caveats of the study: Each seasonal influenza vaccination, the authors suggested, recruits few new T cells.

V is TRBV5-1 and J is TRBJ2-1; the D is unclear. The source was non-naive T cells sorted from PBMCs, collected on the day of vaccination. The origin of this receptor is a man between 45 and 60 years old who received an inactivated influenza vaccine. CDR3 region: CASSLGIYNEQFF. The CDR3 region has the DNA TGCGCCAGCAGCTTGGGCATCTACAATGAGCAGTTCTTC.